This TCR beta chain was captured in a study of breast tumors, draining lymph nodes, adjacent tissues. This clonotype was recorded many times. TCRdb processed the multiplex PCR reads anew with MiXCR; each CDR3 protein has one entry. The table has 30,000 to 40,000 distinct CDR3 sequences, just over 35% seen once. This CDR3 has 15 residues. Per the germline V gene, CDR1 is MNHNS and CDR2 is SASEGT. The ends lost 2 bases at V and 7 bases at J; junction bases unmatched: 4. J is TRBJ2-1 and V is TRBV6-1, with 11 bases matching TRBD2. This clonotype was sampled from a female donor with breast cancer. Some clones in this sample may be carry-over from other donors' samples. The sequencing input was breast tumor tissue. The CDR3, as DNA: TGTGCCAGCAGTGAATCTAGCGGGAGGAATAATGAGCAGTTCTTC. It encodes CASSESSGRNNEQFF.